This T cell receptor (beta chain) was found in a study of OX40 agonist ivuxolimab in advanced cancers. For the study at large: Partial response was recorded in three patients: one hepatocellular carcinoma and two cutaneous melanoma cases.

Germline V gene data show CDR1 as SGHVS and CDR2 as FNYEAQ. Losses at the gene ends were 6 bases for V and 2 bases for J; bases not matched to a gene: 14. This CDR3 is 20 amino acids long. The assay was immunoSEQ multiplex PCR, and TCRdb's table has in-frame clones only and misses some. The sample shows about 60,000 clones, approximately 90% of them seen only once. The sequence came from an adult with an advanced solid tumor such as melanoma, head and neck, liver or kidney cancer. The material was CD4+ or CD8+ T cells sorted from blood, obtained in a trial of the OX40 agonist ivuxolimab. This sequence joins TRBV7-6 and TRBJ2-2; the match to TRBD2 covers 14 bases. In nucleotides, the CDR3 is TGTGCCAGCAGTTATACCGGGACTAGCGGGAGTCTCGAAAACACCGGGGAGCTGTTTTTT. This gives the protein CASSYTGTSGSLENTGELFF.